This entry features one T cell receptor (beta chain) sequence. This entry belongs to a study of control samples from healthy donors and cancer patients. Libraries were prepared by immunoSEQ multiplex PCR; TCRdb keeps only in-frame clonotypes and omits some of them. The sample holds some 130,000 clones, over 75% seen once. The sample was blood. The clonotype comes from a man aged 35 to 55 in good health.

CDR3 region: CASSLLDTGELFF. As DNA, the CDR3 is TGTGCCAGCAGTTTACTGGACACCGGGGAGCTGTTTTTT. This sequence joins TRBV28 and TRBJ2-2; D unclear. This CDR3 contains 13 residues. CDR1 is MDHEN, CDR2 SYDVKM, per germline. Trimming took 2 bases from V and 3 from J, leaving 4 bases between them.